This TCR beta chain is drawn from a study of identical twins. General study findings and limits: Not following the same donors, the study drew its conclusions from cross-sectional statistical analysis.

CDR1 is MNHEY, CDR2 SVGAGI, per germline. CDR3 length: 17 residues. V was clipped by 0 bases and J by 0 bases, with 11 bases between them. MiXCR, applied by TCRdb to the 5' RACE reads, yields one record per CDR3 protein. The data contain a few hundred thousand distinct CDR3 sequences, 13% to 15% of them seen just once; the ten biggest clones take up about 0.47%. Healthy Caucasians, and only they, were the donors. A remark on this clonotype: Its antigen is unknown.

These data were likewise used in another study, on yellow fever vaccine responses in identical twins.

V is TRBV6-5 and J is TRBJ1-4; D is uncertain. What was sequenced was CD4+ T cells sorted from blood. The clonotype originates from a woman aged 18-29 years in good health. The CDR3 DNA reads TGTGCCAGCAGTTACTCGGGGTTGGCAGCAACTAATGAAAAACTGTTTTTT. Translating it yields CASSYSGLAATNEKLFF.